In its sample, the clone carrying this T cell receptor (beta chain) was seen a few times. Its antigen is undetermined. This specimen belongs to a study of post-analysis software for immune sequencing data. About the research overall: Included among the disease courses, which were recorded for the cohort, were relapsing-remitting, secondary progressive and progressive-relapsing multiple sclerosis.

The study's findings and limits: In patients, TRBV5-6, TRBV5-1 and TRBV20-1 belonged to five or six TRBV segments found more frequently than in controls. Strong co-clustering by F measure linked samples that shared a preparation batch.

Researchers reported that TCR beta cDNA libraries carried unique molecular identifiers. A population of roughly 0.95 to 10 million T cells gave rise to approximately 530,000 cDNA molecules. MiXCR, applied by TCRdb to the PCR reads, yields one record per CDR3 protein. The sample includes under 650,000 distinct CDR3 sequences, roughly 47% seen only once; the top ten take 1.5% to 2%. CDR1 is SGHTA, CDR2 FQGTGA, per germline. The CDR3 contains 15 residues. V lost 0 bases and J lost 6, with 14 bases in between. The V gene is TRBV7-3, the J gene TRBJ1-2, with D perhaps matching TRBD1 (5 bases). The sequencing input was blood. This receptor was identified in a girl between 10 and 17 years old with multiple sclerosis. CDR3 nucleotide sequence: TGTGCCAGCAGCTTAACCGGGGCAGGGTCCCATGGCTACACCTTC. It codes for CASSLTGAGSHGYTF.